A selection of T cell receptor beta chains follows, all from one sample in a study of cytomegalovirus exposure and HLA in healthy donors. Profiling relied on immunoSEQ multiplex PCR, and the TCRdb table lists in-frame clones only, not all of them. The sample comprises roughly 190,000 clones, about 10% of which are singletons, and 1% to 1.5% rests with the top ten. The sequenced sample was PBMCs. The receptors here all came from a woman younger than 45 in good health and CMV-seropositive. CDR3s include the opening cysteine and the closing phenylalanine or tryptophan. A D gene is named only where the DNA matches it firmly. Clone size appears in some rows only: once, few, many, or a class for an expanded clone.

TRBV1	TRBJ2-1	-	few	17	CTSSQVTGLARHNEQFF	TGCACCAGCAGCCAAGTAACGGGACTAGCAAGGCACAATGAGCAGTTCTTC
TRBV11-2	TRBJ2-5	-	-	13	CASSLGGRETQYF	TGTGCCAGCAGCTTAGGGGGCCGGGAGACCCAGTACTTC
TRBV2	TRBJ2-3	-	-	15	CASSITKRLTDTQYF	TGTGCCAGCAGTATTACTAAACGCCTCACAGATACGCAGTATTTT
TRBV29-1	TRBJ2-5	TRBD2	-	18	CSVLGLAGVWADQETQYF	TGCAGCGTCCTGGGACTAGCGGGAGTATGGGCGGACCAAGAGACCCAGTACTTC
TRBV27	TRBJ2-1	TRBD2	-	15	CASSFLAGGPDEQFF	TGTGCCAGCAGTTTCTTAGCGGGAGGGCCCGATGAGCAGTTCTTC
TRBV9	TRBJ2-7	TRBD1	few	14	CASSVTDRAGEQYF	TGTGCCAGCAGCGTTACGGACAGGGCGGGAGAGCAGTACTTC
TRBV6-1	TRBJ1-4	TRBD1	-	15	CASSPDRGWYEKLFF	TGTGCCAGCAGTCCGGACAGGGGGTGGTATGAAAAACTGTTTTTT
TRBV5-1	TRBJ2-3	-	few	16	CASSHENRDPTDTQYF	TGCGCCAGCAGCCACGAAAACAGGGATCCCACAGATACGCAGTATTTT
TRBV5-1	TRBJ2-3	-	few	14	CASSWRDSTDTQYF	TGCGCCAGCAGCTGGCGGGACAGTACAGATACGCAGTATTTT
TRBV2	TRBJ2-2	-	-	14	CASRRQGSTGELFF	TGTGCCAGCAGGCGGCAGGGAAGCACCGGGGAGCTGTTTTTT
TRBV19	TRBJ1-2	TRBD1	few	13	CASRTGANYGYTF	TGTGCCAGCCGGACAGGAGCTAACTATGGCTACACCTTC
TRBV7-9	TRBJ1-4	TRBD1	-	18	CASSSSRDRGTVNEKLFF	TGTGCCAGCAGCTCCTCCCGGGACAGGGGGACTGTCAATGAAAAACTGTTTTTT
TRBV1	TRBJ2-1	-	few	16	CTSSQVTSGRGNEQFF	TGCACCAGCAGCCAAGTGACCTCCGGGAGGGGCAATGAGCAGTTCTTC
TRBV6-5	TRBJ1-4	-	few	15	CASSYEGGANEKLFF	TGTGCCAGCAGTTACGAGGGGGGGGCTAATGAAAAACTGTTTTTT
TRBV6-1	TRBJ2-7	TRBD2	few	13	CASRLAGVQEQYF	TGTGCCAGCAGACTAGCGGGAGTACAAGAGCAGTACTTC
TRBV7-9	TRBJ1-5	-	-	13	CASTYDGDQPQHF	TGTGCCAGCACCTACGACGGGGATCAGCCCCAGCATTTT
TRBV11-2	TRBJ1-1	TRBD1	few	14	CASSSEGAGTEAFF	TGTGCCAGCAGCTCGGAGGGGGCAGGCACTGAAGCTTTCTTT
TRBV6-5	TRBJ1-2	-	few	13	CASSYTAGNGYTF	TGTGCCAGCAGTTACACAGCAGGGAATGGCTACACCTTC
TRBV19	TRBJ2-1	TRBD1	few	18	CASSSLRQGHRSYNEQFF	TGTGCCAGTAGTAGCCTCAGACAGGGCCACCGCTCCTACAATGAGCAGTTCTTC
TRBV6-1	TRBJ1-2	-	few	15	CASSEMGAANYGYTF	TGTGCCAGCAGTGAGATGGGGGCAGCTAACTATGGCTACACCTTC
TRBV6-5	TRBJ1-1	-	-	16	CASSYSIGGVGTEAFF	TGTGCCAGCAGTTACTCGATCGGAGGGGTCGGGACTGAAGCTTTCTTT
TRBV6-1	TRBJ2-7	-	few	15	CASTIGSTLSDEQYF	TGTGCCAGCACCATAGGGAGTACGCTGTCGGACGAGCAGTACTTC
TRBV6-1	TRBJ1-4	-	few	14	CASSYSGMDEKLFF	TGTGCCAGCAGTTATTCGGGGATGGATGAAAAACTGTTTTTT
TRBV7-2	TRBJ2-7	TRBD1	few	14	CASSLSWDSYEQYF	TGTGCCAGCAGCTTAAGCTGGGACAGCTACGAGCAGTACTTC
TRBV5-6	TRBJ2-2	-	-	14	CASSGRLYTGELFF	TGTGCCAGCAGCGGGAGGTTGTACACCGGGGAGCTGTTTTTT
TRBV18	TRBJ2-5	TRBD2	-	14	CASSGTSAPETQYF	TGTGCCAGCTCCGGAACTAGCGCTCCAGAGACCCAGTACTTC
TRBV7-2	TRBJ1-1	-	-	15	CASSGYRVGGTEAFF	TGTGCCAGCAGCGGGTACAGGGTAGGAGGCACTGAAGCTTTCTTT
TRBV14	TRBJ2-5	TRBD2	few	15	CASSLLGLAGETQYF	TGTGCCAGCAGCCTCCTAGGACTAGCTGGGGAGACCCAGTACTTC
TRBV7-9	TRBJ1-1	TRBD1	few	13	CASSPTGETEAFF	TGTGCCAGCAGCCCCACAGGGGAGACTGAAGCTTTCTTT
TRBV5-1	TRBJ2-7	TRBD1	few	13	CASSFDRGYEQYF	TGCGCCAGCAGCTTTGACAGGGGCTACGAGCAGTACTTC
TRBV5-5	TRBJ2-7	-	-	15	CASSLATGAGYEQYF	TGTGCCAGCAGCTTGGCCACAGGAGCGGGTTACGAGCAGTACTTC
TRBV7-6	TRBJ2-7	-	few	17	CASSLARSRESSYEQYF	TGTGCCAGCAGCTTAGCGCGGAGCCGGGAGAGCTCCTACGAGCAGTACTTC
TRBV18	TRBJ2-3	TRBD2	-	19	CASSPRTSGRPQSTDTQYF	TGTGCCAGCTCACCGCGGACTAGCGGGAGGCCGCAAAGCACAGATACGCAGTATTTT
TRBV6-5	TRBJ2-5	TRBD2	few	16	CASSYGLAGVGETQYF	TGTGCCAGCAGTTACGGTCTAGCGGGAGTGGGGGAGACCCAGTACTTC
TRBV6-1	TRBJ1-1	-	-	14	CASSAHTVNTEAFF	TGTGCCAGCAGTGCCCACACAGTGAACACTGAAGCTTTCTTT
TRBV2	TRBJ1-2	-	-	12	CASSRQGLGYTF	TGTGCCAGCAGTCGGCAGGGCCTCGGCTACACCTTC
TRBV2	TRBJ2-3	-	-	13	CASSTRAKDTQYF	TGTGCCAGCAGCACTAGGGCTAAAGATACGCAGTATTTT
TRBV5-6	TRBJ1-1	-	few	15	CASSPIRIPNTEAFF	TGTGCCAGCAGCCCCATCAGGATACCGAACACTGAAGCTTTCTTT
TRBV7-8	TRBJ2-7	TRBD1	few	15	CASSPRRTGTYEQYF	TGTGCCAGCAGCCCCCGGCGGACAGGCACCTACGAGCAGTACTTC
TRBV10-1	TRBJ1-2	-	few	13	CASSTDRNGGYTF	TGCGCCAGCTCCACAGACAGGAATGGTGGCTACACCTTC
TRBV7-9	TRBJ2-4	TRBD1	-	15	CASSTDRDTKNIQYF	TGTGCCAGCAGTACGGACAGGGATACCAAAAACATTCAGTACTTC